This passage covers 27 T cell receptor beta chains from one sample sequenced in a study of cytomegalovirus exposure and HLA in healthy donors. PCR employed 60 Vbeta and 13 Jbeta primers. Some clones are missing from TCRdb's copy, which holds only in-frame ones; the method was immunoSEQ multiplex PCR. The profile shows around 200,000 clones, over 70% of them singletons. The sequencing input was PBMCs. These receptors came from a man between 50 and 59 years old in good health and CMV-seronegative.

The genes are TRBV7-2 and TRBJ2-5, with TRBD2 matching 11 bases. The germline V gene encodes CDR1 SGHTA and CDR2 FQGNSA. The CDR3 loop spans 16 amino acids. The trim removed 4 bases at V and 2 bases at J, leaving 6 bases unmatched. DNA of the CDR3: TGTGCCAGCAGCTCGACATTAGCGGGGGGGCAAGAGACCCAGTACTTC. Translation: CASSSTLAGGQETQYF.

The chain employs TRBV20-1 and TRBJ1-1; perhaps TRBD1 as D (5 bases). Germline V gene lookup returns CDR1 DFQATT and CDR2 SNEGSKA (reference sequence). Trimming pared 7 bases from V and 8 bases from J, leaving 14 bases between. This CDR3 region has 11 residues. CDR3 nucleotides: TGCAGTGTGGGAGGGGAGGTCGAAGCTTTCTTT. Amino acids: CSVGGEVEAFF.

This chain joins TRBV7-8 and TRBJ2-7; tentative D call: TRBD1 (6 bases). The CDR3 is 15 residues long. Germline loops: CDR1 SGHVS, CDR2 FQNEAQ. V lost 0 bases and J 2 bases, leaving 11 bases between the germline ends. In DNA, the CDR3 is TGTGCCAGCAGCTTAGCCCCCGACAGGACCTACGAGCAGTACTTC. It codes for CASSLAPDRTYEQYF.

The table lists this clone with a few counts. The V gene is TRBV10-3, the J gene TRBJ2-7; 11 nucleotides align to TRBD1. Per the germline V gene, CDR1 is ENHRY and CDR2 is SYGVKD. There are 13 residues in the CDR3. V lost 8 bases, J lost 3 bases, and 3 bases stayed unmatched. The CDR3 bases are TGTGCCATCCGGACAGGGGGCAGCTACGAGCAGTACTTC. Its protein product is CAIRTGGSYEQYF.

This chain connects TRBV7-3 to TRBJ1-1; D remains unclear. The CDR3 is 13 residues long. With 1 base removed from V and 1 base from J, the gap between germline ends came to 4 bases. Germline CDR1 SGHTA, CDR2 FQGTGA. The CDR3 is CASSLNRNTEAFF. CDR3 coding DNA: TGTGCCAGCAGCTTAAACAGGAACACTGAAGCTTTCTTT.

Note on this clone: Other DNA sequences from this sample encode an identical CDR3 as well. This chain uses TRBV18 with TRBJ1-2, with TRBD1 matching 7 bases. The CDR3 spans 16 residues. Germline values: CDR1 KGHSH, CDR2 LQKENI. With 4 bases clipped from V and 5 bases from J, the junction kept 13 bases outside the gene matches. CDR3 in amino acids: CASSQTGTANLYGYTF. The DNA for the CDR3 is TGTGCCAGCTCACAAACTGGGACAGCAAATCTGTATGGCTACACCTTC.

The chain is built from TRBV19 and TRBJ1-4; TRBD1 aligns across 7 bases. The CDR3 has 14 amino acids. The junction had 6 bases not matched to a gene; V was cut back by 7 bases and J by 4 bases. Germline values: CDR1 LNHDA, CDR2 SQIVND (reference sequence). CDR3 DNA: TGTGCCAGTAACTTGGGACAGCTTAATGAAAAACTGTTTTTT. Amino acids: CASNLGQLNEKLFF.

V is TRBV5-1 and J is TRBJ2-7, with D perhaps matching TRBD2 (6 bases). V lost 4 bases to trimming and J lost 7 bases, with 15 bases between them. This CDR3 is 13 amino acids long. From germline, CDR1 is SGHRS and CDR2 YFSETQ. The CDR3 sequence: CASSRGPAGEQYF. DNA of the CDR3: TGCGCCAGCAGCCGGGGACCTGCGGGGGAGCAGTACTTC.

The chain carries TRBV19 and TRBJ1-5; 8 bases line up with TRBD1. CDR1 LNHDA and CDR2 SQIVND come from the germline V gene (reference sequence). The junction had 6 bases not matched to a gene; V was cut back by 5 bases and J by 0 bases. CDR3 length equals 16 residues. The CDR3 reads CASSQGTGYSNQPQHF. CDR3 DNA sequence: TGTGCCAGTAGTCAGGGGACAGGTTATAGCAATCAGCCCCAGCATTTT.

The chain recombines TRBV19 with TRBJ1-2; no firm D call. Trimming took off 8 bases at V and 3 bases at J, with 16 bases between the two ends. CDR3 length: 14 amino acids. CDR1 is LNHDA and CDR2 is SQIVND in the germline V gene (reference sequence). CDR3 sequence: CASHRGRTDYGYTF. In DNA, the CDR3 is TGTGCCAGTCACCGCGGACGGACTGACTATGGCTACACCTTC.

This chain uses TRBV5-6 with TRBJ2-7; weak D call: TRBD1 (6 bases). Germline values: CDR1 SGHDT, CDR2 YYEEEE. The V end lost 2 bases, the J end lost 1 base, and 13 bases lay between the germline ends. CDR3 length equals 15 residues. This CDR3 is CASSFQQGSSYEQYF. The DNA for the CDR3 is TGTGCCAGCAGCTTCCAACAGGGATCGTCCTACGAGCAGTACTTC.

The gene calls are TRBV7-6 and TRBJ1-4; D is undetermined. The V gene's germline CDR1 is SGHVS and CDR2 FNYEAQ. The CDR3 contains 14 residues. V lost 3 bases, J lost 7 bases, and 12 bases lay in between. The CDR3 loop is CASSFGFEGEKLFF. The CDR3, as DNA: TGTGCCAGCAGCTTTGGTTTCGAGGGTGAAAAACTGTTTTTT.

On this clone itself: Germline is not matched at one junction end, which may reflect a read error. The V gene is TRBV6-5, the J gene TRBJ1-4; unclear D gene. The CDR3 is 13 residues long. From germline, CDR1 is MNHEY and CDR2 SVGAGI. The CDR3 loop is CASSYSLSGKLLF. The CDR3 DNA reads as TGTGCCAGCAGTTACTCGTTGAGCGGAAAACTGCTTTTT.

The CDR3 DNA follows: TGCGCCAGCAGCCCTATAGATAGCAATCAGCCCCAGCATTTT. Protein: CASSPIDSNQPQHF. The rearrangement links TRBV4-1 to TRBJ1-5; unclear D gene. Trimming took off 4 bases at V and 0 bases at J, with 7 bases between the two ends. CDR1 is MGHRA, CDR2 YSYEKL, per germline. The CDR3 is made up of 14 amino acids.

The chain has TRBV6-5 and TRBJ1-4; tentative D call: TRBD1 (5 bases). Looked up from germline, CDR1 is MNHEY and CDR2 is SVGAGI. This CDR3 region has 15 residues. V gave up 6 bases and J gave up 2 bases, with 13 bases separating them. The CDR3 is CASRAGLWTNEKLFF. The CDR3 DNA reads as TGTGCCAGCAGAGCAGGGTTGTGGACTAATGAAAAACTGTTTTTT.

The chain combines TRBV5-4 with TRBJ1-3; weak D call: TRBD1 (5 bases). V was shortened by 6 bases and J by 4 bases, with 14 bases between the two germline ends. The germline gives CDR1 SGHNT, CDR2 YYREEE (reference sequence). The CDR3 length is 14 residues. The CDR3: CASNRQGAGNTIYF. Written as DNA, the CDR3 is TGTGCCAGCAACCGCCAAGGGGCGGGAAACACCATATATTTT. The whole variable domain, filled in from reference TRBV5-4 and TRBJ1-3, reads ETGVTQSPTHLIKTRGQQVTLRCSSQSGHNTVSWYQQALGQGPQFIFQYYREEENGRGNFPPRFSGLQFPNYSSELNVNALELDDSALYLCASNRQGAGNTIYFGEGSWLTVV.

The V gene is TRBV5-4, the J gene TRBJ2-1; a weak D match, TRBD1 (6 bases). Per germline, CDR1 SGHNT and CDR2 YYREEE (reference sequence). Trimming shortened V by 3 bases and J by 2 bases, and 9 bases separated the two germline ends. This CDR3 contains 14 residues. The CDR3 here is CASSWDKTYNEQFF. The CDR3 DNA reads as TGTGCCAGCAGCTGGGACAAAACCTACAATGAGCAGTTCTTC. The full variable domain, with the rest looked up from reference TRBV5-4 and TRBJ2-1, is ETGVTQSPTHLIKTRGQQVTLRCSSQSGHNTVSWYQQALGQGPQFIFQYYREEENGRGNFPPRFSGLQFPNYSSELNVNALELDDSALYLCASSWDKTYNEQFFGPGTRLTVL.

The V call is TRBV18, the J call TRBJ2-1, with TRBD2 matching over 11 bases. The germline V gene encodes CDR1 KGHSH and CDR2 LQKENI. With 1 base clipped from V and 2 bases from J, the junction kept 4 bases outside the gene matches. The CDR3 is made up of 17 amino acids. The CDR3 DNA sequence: TGTGCCAGCTCACCACTGGGTAGCGGGGGGGCCTACAATGAGCAGTTCTTC. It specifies CASSPLGSGGAYNEQFF.

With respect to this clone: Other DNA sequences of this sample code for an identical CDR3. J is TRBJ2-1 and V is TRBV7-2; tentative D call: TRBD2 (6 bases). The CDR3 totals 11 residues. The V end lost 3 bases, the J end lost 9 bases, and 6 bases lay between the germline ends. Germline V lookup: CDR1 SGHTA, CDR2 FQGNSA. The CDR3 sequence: CASSLGGEQFF. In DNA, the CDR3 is TGTGCCAGCAGCTTGGGGGGTGAGCAGTTCTTC. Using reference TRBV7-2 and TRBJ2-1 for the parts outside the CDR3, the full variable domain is GAGVSQSPSNKVTEKGKDVELRCDPISGHTALYWYRQSLGQGLEFLIYFQGNSAPDKSGLPSDRFSAERTGGSVSTLTIQRTQQEDSAVYLCASSLGGEQFFGPGTRLTVL.

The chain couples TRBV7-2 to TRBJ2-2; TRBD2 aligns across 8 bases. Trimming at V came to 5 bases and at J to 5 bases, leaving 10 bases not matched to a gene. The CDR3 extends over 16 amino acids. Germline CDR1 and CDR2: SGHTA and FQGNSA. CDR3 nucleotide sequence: TGTGCCAGCAGCCCCTGGGGGGCGGGGGGTACCGGGGAGCTGTTTTTT. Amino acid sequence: CASSPWGAGGTGELFF.

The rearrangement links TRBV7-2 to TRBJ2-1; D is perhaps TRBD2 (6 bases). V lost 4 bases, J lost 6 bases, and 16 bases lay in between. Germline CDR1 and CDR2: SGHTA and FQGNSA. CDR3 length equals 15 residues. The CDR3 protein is CASSSGGYRVNEQFF. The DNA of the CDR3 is TGTGCCAGCAGCTCCGGGGGATATCGGGTCAATGAGCAGTTCTTC. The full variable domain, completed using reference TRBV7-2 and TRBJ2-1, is GAGVSQSPSNKVTEKGKDVELRCDPISGHTALYWYRQSLGQGLEFLIYFQGNSAPDKSGLPSDRFSAERTGGSVSTLTIQRTQQEDSAVYLCASSSGGYRVNEQFFGPGTRLTVL.

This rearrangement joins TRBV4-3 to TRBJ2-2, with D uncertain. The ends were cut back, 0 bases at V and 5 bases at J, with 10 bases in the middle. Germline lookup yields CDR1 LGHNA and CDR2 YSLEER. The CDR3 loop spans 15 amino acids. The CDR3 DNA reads TGCGCCAGCAGCCAAGATCTCCAGGCGACCGGGGAGCTGTTTTTT. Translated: CASSQDLQATGELFF.

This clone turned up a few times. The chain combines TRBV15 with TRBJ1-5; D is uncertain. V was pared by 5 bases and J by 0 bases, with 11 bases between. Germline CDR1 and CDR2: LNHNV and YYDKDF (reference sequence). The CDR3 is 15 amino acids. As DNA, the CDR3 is TGTGCCACCAGCGTCACTTTCTATAGCAATCAGCCCCAGCATTTT. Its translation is CATSVTFYSNQPQHF. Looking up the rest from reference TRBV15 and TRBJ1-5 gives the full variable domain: DAMVIQNPRYQVTQFGKPVTLSCSQTLNHNVMYWYQQKSSQAPKLLFHYYDKDFNNEADTPDNFQSRRPNTSFCFLDIRSPGLGDTAMYLCATSVTFYSNQPQHFGDGTRLSIL.

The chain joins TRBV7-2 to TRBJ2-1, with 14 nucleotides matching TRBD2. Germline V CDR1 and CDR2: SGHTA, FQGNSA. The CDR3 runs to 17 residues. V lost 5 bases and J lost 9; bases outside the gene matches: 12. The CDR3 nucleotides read TGTGCCAGCAGCCCCCGGACCGGGACTAGCGGGGGAATTGAGCAGTTCTTC. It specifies CASSPRTGTSGGIEQFF.

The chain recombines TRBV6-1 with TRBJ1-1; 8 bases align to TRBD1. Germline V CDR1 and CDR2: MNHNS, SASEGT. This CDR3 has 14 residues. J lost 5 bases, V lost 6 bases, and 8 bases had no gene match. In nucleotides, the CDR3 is TGTGCCAGCAGGGCCCCGGGACAGGAAACTGAAGCTTTCTTT. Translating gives CASRAPGQETEAFF.

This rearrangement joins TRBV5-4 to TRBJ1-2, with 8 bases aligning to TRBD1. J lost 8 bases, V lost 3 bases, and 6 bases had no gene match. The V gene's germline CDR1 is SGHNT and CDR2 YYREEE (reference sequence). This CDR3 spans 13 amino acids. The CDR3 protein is CASSSQGARGYTF. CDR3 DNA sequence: TGTGCCAGCAGCTCCCAGGGGGCAAGGGGCTACACCTTC.

The CDR3 spells CSVERSSYNEQFF. The CDR3 region has the DNA TGCAGCGTTGAGAGGAGCTCCTACAATGAGCAGTTCTTC. The chain couples TRBV29-1 to TRBJ2-1; unclear D gene. The V gene lost 3 bases and the J gene lost 0 bases, with 6 bases spanning the gap. CDR3 length equals 13 residues. Germline V gene lookup returns CDR1 SQVTM and CDR2 ANQGSEA.